The entry below gives a single TCR beta chain sequence along with its context. Its specificity is not known. These data belong to a study of cytomegalovirus exposure and HLA in healthy donors. Notes on the study in general: The listing of roughly 160 TCR beta chains classed them as cytomegalovirus-associated. For most TCR beta V segments, an earlier analysis put the productive rate at about 87% or about 30% of the time. Further analysis was carried out later, and it showed several of the most significant clusters appearing linked to common viral pathogens.

Both 60 Vbeta primers and 13 Jbeta primers went into the PCR. Clones were sequenced by immunoSEQ multiplex PCR, and TCRdb holds only the in-frame ones, with some missing. The top ten hold around 2.5% of the sample, which has about 160,000 clones, approximately 81% seen once. The CDR3 spans 14 residues. Germline values: CDR1 SGHTA, CDR2 FQGNSA. Trimming left V 3 bases short and J 5 bases short, with 10 bases between. The sample taken for sequencing was PBMCs. The sequence derives from a female donor in good health and CMV-seronegative. V is TRBV7-2 and J is TRBJ1-4, with TRBD1 as a possible D gene (6 bases). Here the CDR3 reads CASSFRGGNEKLFF. CDR3 DNA: TGTGCCAGCAGCTTTAGGGGGGGCAATGAAAAACTGTTTTTT.